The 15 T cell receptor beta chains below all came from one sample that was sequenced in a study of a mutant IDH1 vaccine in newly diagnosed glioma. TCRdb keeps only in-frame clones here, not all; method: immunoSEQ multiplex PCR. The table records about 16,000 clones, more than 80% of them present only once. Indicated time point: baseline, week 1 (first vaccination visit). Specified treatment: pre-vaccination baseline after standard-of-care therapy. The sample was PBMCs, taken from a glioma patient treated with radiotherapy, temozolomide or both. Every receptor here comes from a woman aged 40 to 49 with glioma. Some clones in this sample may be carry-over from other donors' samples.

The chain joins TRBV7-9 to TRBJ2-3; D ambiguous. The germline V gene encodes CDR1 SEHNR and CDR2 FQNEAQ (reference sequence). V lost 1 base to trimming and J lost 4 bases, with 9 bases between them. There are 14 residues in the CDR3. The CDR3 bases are TGTGCCAGCAGCTTAGTAGTAGAGGCAGATACGCAGTATTTT. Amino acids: CASSLVVEADTQYF.

CDR3 amino acids: CASSQNYNEQFF. Written as DNA, the CDR3 is TGTGCCAGCAGTCAGAACTACAATGAGCAGTTCTTC. This rearrangement joins TRBV27 to TRBJ2-1, with D hard to call. In germline, CDR1 is MNHEY, CDR2 SMNVEV (reference sequence). V lost 5 bases and J lost 3, with 5 bases in between. CDR3 length: 12 residues.

The CDR3 spells CASSLEGSVGGYTF. The CDR3 DNA sequence: TGTGCCAGCAGCTTGGAGGGGTCCGTAGGAGGCTACACCTTC. This rearrangement joins TRBV5-4 to TRBJ1-2; TRBD1 is a possible D gene (5 bases). Germline-derived CDR1 and CDR2 are SGHNT and YYREEE (reference sequence). The CDR3 totals 14 residues. V dropped 0 bases and J dropped 8 bases, with 14 bases sitting between them.

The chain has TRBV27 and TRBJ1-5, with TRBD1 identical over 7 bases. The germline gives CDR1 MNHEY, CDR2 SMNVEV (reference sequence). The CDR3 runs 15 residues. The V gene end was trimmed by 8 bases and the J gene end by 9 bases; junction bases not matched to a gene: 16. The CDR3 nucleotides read TGTGCCAGCGGTTCCCTAGGACAGGACCTCCTGCCCCAGCATTTT. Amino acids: CASGSLGQDLLPQHF.

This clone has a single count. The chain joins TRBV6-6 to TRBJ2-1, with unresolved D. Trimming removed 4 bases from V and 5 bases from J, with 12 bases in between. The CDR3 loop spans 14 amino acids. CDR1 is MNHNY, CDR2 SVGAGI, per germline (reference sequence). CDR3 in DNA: TGTGCCAGCAGTTTGTCCGGGCAGAACAATGAGCAGTTCTTC. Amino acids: CASSLSGQNNEQFF.

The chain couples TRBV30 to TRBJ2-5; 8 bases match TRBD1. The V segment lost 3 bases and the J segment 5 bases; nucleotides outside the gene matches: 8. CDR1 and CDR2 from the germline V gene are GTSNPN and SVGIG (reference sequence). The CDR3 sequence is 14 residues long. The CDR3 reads CAWSVGQGLETQYF. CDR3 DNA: TGTGCCTGGAGCGTAGGACAGGGCTTGGAGACCCAGTACTTC. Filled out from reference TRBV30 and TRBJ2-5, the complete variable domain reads SQTIHQWPATLVQPVGSPLSLECTVEGTSNPNLYWYRQAAGRGLQLLFYSVGIGQISSEVPQNLSASRPQDRQFILSSKKLLLSDSGFYLCAWSVGQGLETQYFGPGTRLLVL.

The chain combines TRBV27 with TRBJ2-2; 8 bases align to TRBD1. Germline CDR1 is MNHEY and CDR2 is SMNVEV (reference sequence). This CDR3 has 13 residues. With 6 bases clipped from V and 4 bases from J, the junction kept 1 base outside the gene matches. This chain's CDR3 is CASSGQGTGELFF. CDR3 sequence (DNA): TGTGCCAGCAGCGGACAGGGCACCGGGGAGCTGTTTTTT.

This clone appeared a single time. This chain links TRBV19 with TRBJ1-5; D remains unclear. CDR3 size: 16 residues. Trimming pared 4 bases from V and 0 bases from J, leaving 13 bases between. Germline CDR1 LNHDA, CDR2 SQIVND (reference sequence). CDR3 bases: TGTGCCAGTAGTACCCTGGGGAAAGTTAGCAATCAGCCCCAGCATTTT. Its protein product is CASSTLGKVSNQPQHF.

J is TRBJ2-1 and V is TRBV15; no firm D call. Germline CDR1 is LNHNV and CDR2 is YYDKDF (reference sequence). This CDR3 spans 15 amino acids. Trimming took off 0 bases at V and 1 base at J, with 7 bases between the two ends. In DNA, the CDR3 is TGTGCCACCAGCAGAGAGTTAGAGTCCTACAATGAGCAGTTCTTC. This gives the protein CATSRELESYNEQFF.

The CDR3 protein is CASSGGQAVETQYF. In DNA form, the CDR3 reads TGCGCCAGCAGCGGGGGACAGGCGGTAGAGACCCAGTACTTC. V is TRBV5-1 and J is TRBJ2-5; 8 nucleotides agree with TRBD1. The V segment lost 4 bases and the J segment 4 bases; nucleotides outside the gene matches: 6. Germline V gene sequence: CDR1 SGHRS, CDR2 YFSETQ. The CDR3 is 14 residues long.

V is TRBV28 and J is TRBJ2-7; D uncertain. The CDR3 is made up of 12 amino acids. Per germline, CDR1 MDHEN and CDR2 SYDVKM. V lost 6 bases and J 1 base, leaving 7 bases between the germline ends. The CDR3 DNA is TGTGCCAGCAGAGACGGATCCTACGAGCAGTACTTC. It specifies CASRDGSYEQYF.

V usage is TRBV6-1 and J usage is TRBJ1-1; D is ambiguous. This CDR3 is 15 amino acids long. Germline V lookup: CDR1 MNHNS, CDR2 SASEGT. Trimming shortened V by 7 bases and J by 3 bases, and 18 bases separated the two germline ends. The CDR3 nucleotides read TGTGCCAGCACCCTCGGCGGGGTAGGAGACACTGAAGCTTTCTTT. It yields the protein CASTLGGVGDTEAFF.

The CDR3: CASSPSTGLTGNQPQHF. For the CDR3, the DNA is TGTGCCAGCAGTCCCTCAACAGGGCTTACGGGCAATCAGCCCCAGCATTTT. The V call is TRBV27, the J call TRBJ1-5; D possibly corresponds to TRBD1 (6 bases). The CDR3 consists of 17 residues. In germline, CDR1 is MNHEY, CDR2 SMNVEV (reference sequence). V dropped 5 bases and J dropped 2 bases, with 19 bases sitting between them.

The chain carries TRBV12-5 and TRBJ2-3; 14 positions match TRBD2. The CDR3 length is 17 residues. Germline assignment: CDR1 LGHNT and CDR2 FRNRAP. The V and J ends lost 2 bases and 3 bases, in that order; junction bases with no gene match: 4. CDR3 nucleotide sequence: TGTGCTAGTGGTTTGCGCCGACTAGCGGGGGGGACAGATACGCAGTATTTT. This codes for CASGLRRLAGGTDTQYF.

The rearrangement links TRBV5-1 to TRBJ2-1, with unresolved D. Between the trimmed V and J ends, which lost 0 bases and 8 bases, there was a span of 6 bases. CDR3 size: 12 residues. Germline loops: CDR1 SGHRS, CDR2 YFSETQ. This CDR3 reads CASSLAPHEQFF. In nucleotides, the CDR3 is TGCGCCAGCAGCTTGGCCCCCCATGAGCAGTTCTTC.